Here is one TCR beta chain with its context. The assay was immunoSEQ multiplex PCR, and TCRdb's table has in-frame clones only and misses some. The data hold under 850,000 clones, with over 90% observed a single time. Trimming pared 2 bases from V and 2 bases from J, leaving 16 bases between. Germline lookup yields CDR1 LNHDA and CDR2 SQIVND (reference sequence). The CDR3 covers 17 residues. This record comes from a study of shared clonotypes between healthy human individuals. Naive CD8 cells were CD45RO-negative, positively selected for CCR7, excluding terminally differentiated effector memory CD45RA+ cells.

The chain recombines TRBV19 with TRBJ1-3, with unresolved D. This sequence originates from a man aged 30-40 years in good health. Sequences were obtained from naive CD8+ T cells sorted from blood. CDR3 residues: CASSITPAERAGNTIYF. The CDR3 bases are TGTGCCAGTAGTATAACCCCGGCGGAAAGGGCTGGAAACACCATATATTTT.